The subject of this entry is one T cell receptor (beta chain). The data derive from a study of radiation and T cells in renal cell carcinoma. Noted treatment: 15 Gy SBRT to primary tumor, nephrectomy 4 weeks later. Trimming removed 2 bases from V and 2 bases from J, with 7 bases in between. In germline, CDR1 is SGHVS, CDR2 FQNEAQ. The CDR3 loop spans 14 amino acids. This table comes from immunoSEQ multiplex PCR, and its TCRdb copy is limited to in-frame clones, with some not included. The table shows fewer than 20,000 clones, with roughly 54% occurring only once. The sequences come from tumor tissue, collected from a patient whose treatment included radiotherapy and nephrectomy. V gene TRBV7-8 combines with J gene TRBJ2-1, with D possibly being TRBD2 (6 bases). This clonotype was sampled from a man in his fifties with renal cell carcinoma. In DNA form, the CDR3 reads TGTGCCAGCAGCTTAAGACTAGCCTACAATGAGCAGTTCTTC. It encodes CASSLRLAYNEQFF.